The rows below give T cell receptor beta chains drawn from one sample of a study of cytomegalovirus exposure and HLA in healthy donors. Assay: immunoSEQ multiplex PCR; the TCRdb copy retains only in-frame clones and omits some. The data contain over 100,000 clones, 65% to 80% of them singletons. Sequencing input: PBMCs. The receptors were sampled from a man aged 35 to 55 in good health and CMV-seropositive. Each CDR3 is given with its conserved first and last residue. D genes are given only for firm matches. The size of a clone is reported for some rows only, either as once, few or many, or as a class for expanded clones.

V gene: TRBV28
clone size: once
D gene: TRBD2
J gene: TRBJ2-7
CDR3 protein: CASTLLAGAYEQYF
CDR3 DNA: TGTGCCAGCACCCTATTGGCGGGGGCCTACGAGCAGTACTTC

V gene: TRBV4-1
clone size: -
D gene: TRBD2
J gene: TRBJ2-1
CDR3 protein: CASSQVGSGGNEQFF
CDR3 DNA: TGCGCCAGCAGCCAAGTTGGTAGCGGGGGGAATGAGCAGTTCTTC

V gene: TRBV7-2
clone size: -
D gene: TRBD1
J gene: TRBJ2-7
CDR3 protein: CASTQLPPGGSYEQYF
CDR3 DNA: TGTGCCAGCACCCAACTGCCGCCAGGGGGCAGTTACGAGCAGTACTTC

V gene: TRBV28
clone size: -
D gene: TRBD1
J gene: TRBJ1-6
CDR3 protein: CASRADRGSLPPLHF
CDR3 DNA: TGTGCCAGCAGGGCCGACAGGGGAAGTCTCCCACCCCTCCACTTT

V gene: TRBV7-2
clone size: -
D gene: -
J gene: TRBJ1-6
CDR3 protein: CASSPGHTNSPLHF
CDR3 DNA: TGTGCCAGCAGCCCCGGACATACTAATTCACCCCTCCACTTT

V gene: TRBV28
clone size: -
D gene: TRBD1
J gene: TRBJ1-2
CDR3 protein: CASSLLGGQGAQGYTF
CDR3 DNA: TGTGCCAGCAGTCTCCTCGGGGGACAGGGGGCGCAGGGCTACACCTTC

V gene: TRBV28
clone size: -
D gene: -
J gene: TRBJ1-2
CDR3 protein: CASSPGAGPYYGYTF
CDR3 DNA: TGTGCCAGCAGCCCCGGAGCAGGGCCCTACTATGGCTACACCTTC

V gene: TRBV7-2
clone size: -
D gene: -
J gene: TRBJ1-4
CDR3 protein: CASSLGRNEKLFF
CDR3 DNA: TGTGCCAGCAGCTTAGGTCGTAATGAAAAACTGTTTTTT

V gene: TRBV4-1
clone size: once
D gene: TRBD2
J gene: TRBJ2-3
CDR3 protein: CASSQFGTSSTDTQYF
CDR3 DNA: TGCGCCAGCAGCCAATTTGGGACTAGCAGCACAGATACGCAGTATTTT

V gene: TRBV6-5
clone size: few
D gene: TRBD2
J gene: TRBJ2-3
CDR3 protein: CASSYTSGGTDTQYF
CDR3 DNA: TGTGCCAGCAGTTACACTAGCGGGGGTACAGATACGCAGTATTTT

V gene: TRBV2
clone size: few
D gene: TRBD2
J gene: TRBJ2-7
CDR3 protein: CASRDVAGGYEQYF
CDR3 DNA: TGTGCCAGCAGGGACGTAGCGGGGGGCTACGAGCAGTACTTC

V gene: TRBV7-9
clone size: -
D gene: TRBD1
J gene: TRBJ2-5
CDR3 protein: CASSRRGLETQYF
CDR3 DNA: TGTGCCAGCAGCCGCAGGGGGCTTGAGACCCAGTACTTC